What follows are 30 T cell receptor beta chains derived from one specimen sequenced in a study of regulatory T cells in long-lasting Graves disease. Arm-PCR of CDR3 regions and iRepertoire HTBI primers were used to build TCR beta libraries. One entry per CDR3 protein results from TCRdb running MiXCR on the multiplex PCR reads. In the table there are about 540,000 distinct CDR3 sequences, approximately 13% of which are singletons. The time point denotes: newly diagnosed GD, antithyroid drugs for less than 3 months. Following extraction of RNA from PBMCs, that RNA was used to make the TCR library. This sample also appeared in a second study, on T cells in Graves' hyperthyroidism and ophthalmopathy.

The input for sequencing was peripheral blood mononuclear cells (PBMCs), taken at new diagnosis, from a patient treated with antithyroid drugs. The receptor set was obtained from a man aged 25 to 40 with Graves disease.

This clonotype appeared a few times. This chain links TRBV5-1 with TRBJ2-4; the D call may be TRBD1 or TRBD2 (6 bases each). Germline V gives CDR1 SGHRS, CDR2 YFSETQ. The V gene lost 2 bases and the J gene lost 9 bases, with 12 bases spanning the gap. The CDR3 length is 13 residues. CDR3 sequence: CASSLTSRGIQYF. The DNA of the CDR3 is TGCGCCAGCAGCTTAACTAGCAGGGGCATTCAGTACTTC.

The table lists this clonotype with a few counts. This sequence joins TRBV7-2 and TRBJ2-7; possible D gene TRBD1, 6 bases. Germline V gives CDR1 SGHTA, CDR2 FQGNSA. V was pared by 1 base and J by 7 bases, with 14 bases between. The CDR3 covers 14 residues. CDR3: CASSLGQGLREQYF. The CDR3 region has the DNA TGTGCCAGCAGCTTAGGTCAGGGGCTGCGAGAGCAGTACTTC.

This clonotype was found many times. V is TRBV19 and J is TRBJ1-1; 9 bases are a match to TRBD1. Germline CDR1 is LNHDA and CDR2 is SQIVND (reference sequence). J gave up 4 bases and V 6 bases, and 3 bases lay outside the gene matches. CDR3 length: 13 residues. CDR3: CASSLGQGTEAFF. CDR3 in DNA: TGTGCCAGTAGCCTGGGACAGGGCACTGAAGCTTTCTTT.

This clonotype was counted many times. The J gene is TRBJ1-1, the V gene TRBV18; D unresolved. V lost 0 bases, J lost 7 bases, and 6 bases lay in between. The CDR3 is 12 residues long. Germline loops: CDR1 KGHSH, CDR2 LQKENI. CDR3 region: CASSPPLGEAFF. The CDR3 DNA follows: TGTGCCAGCTCACCACCGCTTGGTGAAGCTTTCTTT.

This clonotype was seen at least ten times. This sequence joins TRBV20-1 and TRBJ2-7; D is uncertain. CDR3 size: 13 residues. The ends were cut back, 1 base at V and 9 bases at J, with 16 bases in the middle. Germline assignment: CDR1 DFQATT and CDR2 SNEGSKA (reference sequence). The CDR3 reads CSARADARLVQYF. Written as DNA, the CDR3 is TGCAGTGCTAGAGCAGATGCCCGGCTCGTGCAGTACTTC.

This rearrangement joins TRBV18 to TRBJ2-1; 14 positions agree with TRBD2. The V segment lost 1 base and the J segment 6 bases; nucleotides outside the gene matches: 2. CDR1 and CDR2 (germline): KGHSH, LQKENI. The CDR3 consists of 16 residues. CDR3 protein: CASSPRGLAGVNEQFF. CDR3 DNA sequence: TGTGCCAGCTCACCACGGGGACTAGCGGGAGTCAATGAGCAGTTCTTC.

In its sample, this clonotype was seen many times. The chain combines TRBV24-1 with TRBJ2-1, with TRBD2 matching over 14 bases. J was trimmed by 5 bases and V by 3 bases; bases with no gene match: 2. CDR3 length: 16 residues. The germline gives CDR1 KGHDR, CDR2 SFDVKD. The CDR3 DNA reads TGTGCCACCAGTGATCCGGGACTAGCGGGAGACAATGAGCAGTTCTTC. This gives the protein CATSDPGLAGDNEQFF.

This clonotype appeared many times. The genes are TRBV30 and TRBJ2-7; 10 nucleotides match TRBD2. Germline V lookup: CDR1 GTSNPN, CDR2 SVGIG (reference sequence). The V and J ends lost 3 bases and 3 bases, in that order; junction bases with no gene match: 5. CDR3 length: 14 amino acids. CDR3 protein: CAWRATSGNYEQYF. The CDR3 nucleotides read TGTGCCTGGAGGGCCACTAGCGGGAACTACGAGCAGTACTTC.

This clonotype was picked up many times. The V call is TRBV29-1, the J call TRBJ2-1, with D unresolved. Germline V gene sequence: CDR1 SQVTM, CDR2 ANQGSEA. V lost 6 bases and J 14 bases, leaving 17 bases between the germline ends. This CDR3 contains 11 residues. DNA of the CDR3: TGCAGCGTCACCCGTCCCCACGCGGAGTTCTTC. Translated, it gives CSVTRPHAEFF.

This clonotype turned up a few times. The CDR3 DNA reads TGTGCCTGGGGGACTTTCTCTGGGGCCAACGTCCTGACTTTC. This translates into CAWGTFSGANVLTF. The chain couples TRBV30 to TRBJ2-6; a possible D gene is TRBD2 (6 bases). V was shortened by 5 bases and J by 0 bases, with 8 bases between the two germline ends. This CDR3 comprises 14 residues. Germline V CDR1 and CDR2: GTSNPN, SVGIG (reference sequence).

This clonotype was picked up a small number of times. This rearrangement joins TRBV7-9 to TRBJ2-7, with D unresolved. In germline, CDR1 is SEHNR, CDR2 FQNEAQ (reference sequence). The germline V and J ends were trimmed by 1 base and 4 bases, with 5 bases remaining between them. The CDR3 runs 12 residues. The CDR3 region is CASSLVQYEQYF. DNA for the CDR3: TGTGCCAGCAGCTTAGTTCAGTACGAGCAGTACTTC.

This clonotype came up a few times. The genes are TRBV10-2 and TRBJ2-7, with D tentatively TRBD1 (5 bases). The ends were cut back, 2 bases at V and 0 bases at J, with 14 bases in the middle. The CDR3 is made up of 16 amino acids. Germline V gene sequence: CDR1 WSHSY, CDR2 SAAADI. As DNA, the CDR3 is TGCGCCAGCAGTGAGCTGGGGCGACCTACCTCCTACGAGCAGTACTTC. Translation: CASSELGRPTSYEQYF.

This clonotype was seen at least ten times. The V and J genes are TRBV11-2 and TRBJ1-1; D not resolved. This CDR3 spans 12 amino acids. V was pared by 3 bases and J by 1 base, with 3 bases between. Germline V gene sequence: CDR1 SGHAT, CDR2 FQNNGV. CDR3 sequence: CASSLRNTEAFF. CDR3 nucleotide sequence: TGTGCCAGCAGCTTGAGGAACACTGAAGCTTTCTTT.

Remarks on this clonotype: No conserved phenylalanine or tryptophan ends this CDR3, so it is likely a read error. This chain joins TRBV10-3 and TRBJ2-7; D gene unclear. The CDR3 spans 11 residues. Trimming pared 3 bases from V and 3 bases from J, leaving 3 bases between. The germline V gene has CDR1 ENHRY and CDR2 SYGVKD. The CDR3 nucleotides read TGTGCCATCAGTGACCGCTACGAGCAGTACTCC. Its translation: CAISDRYEQYS.

In its sample, this clonotype was seen a few times. This sequence joins TRBV6-2 or TRBV6-3 and TRBJ2-1, with TRBD2 as a possible D gene (6 bases). The ends were cut back, 5 bases at V and 0 bases at J, with 11 bases in the middle. Germline V lookup: CDR1 MNHEY, CDR2 SVGEGT. The length of the CDR3 is 15 residues. The CDR3 bases are TGTGCCAGCAGTAGGGACTTGGGCTCCTACAATGAGCAGTTCTTC. It specifies CASSRDLGSYNEQFF.

This rearrangement joins TRBV9 to TRBJ1-4, with 7 bases that match TRBD1. Per the germline V gene, CDR1 is SGDLS and CDR2 is YYNGEE. CDR3 size: 17 residues. The V and J ends lost 0 bases and 4 bases, in that order; junction bases with no gene match: 9. DNA of the CDR3: TGTGCCAGCAGCGTAGACGGGTCGAGACAGGGTAATGAAAAACTGTTTTTT. Residues: CASSVDGSRQGNEKLFF.

This clonotype has ten or more counts. CDR3 DNA sequence: TGTGCCAGCAGCTCGGCCCCAGAGACCCAGTACTTC. Its translation is CASSSAPETQYF. V and J are TRBV11-2 and TRBJ2-5; D ambiguous. Trimming cost V 4 bases and J 4 bases, with 7 bases left between them. CDR3 length: 12 residues. Germline CDR1 reads SGHAT; CDR2 reads FQNNGV. Filled out from reference TRBV11-2 and TRBJ2-5, the complete variable domain reads EAGVAQSPRYKIIEKRQSVAFWCNPISGHATLYWYQQILGQGPKLLIQFQNNGVVDDSQLPKDRFSAERLKGVDSTLKIQPAKLEDSAVYLCASSSAPETQYFGPGTRLLVL.

As regards this clonotype: Sequence at one end of the junction differs from germline and may be a read error. The chain is built from TRBV7-8 and TRBJ2-7; D is perhaps TRBD2 (6 bases). The CDR3 contains 17 residues. In germline, CDR1 is SGHVS, CDR2 FQNEAQ. CDR3 protein: CASSSPLGAGRTYERYF. CDR3 nucleotides: TGTGCCAGCAGCTCCCCCTTGGGAGCGGGTCGAACCTACGAGCGGTACTTC.

This chain links TRBV20-1 with TRBJ2-1; 13 bases map to TRBD2. The V gene end was trimmed by 6 bases and the J gene end by 6 bases; junction bases not matched to a gene: 5. The CDR3 spans 14 residues. In germline, CDR1 is DFQATT, CDR2 SNEGSKA (reference sequence). DNA for the CDR3: TGCAGTGCAAGGACTAGCGGGAGTCGCAATGAGCAGTTCTTC. Protein: CSARTSGSRNEQFF.

V gene TRBV19 combines with J gene TRBJ2-5; 10 bases agree with TRBD2. The CDR3 is made up of 15 amino acids. V shed 6 bases, J shed 5 bases, and the junction held 9 bases outside the gene matches. CDR1 is LNHDA, CDR2 SQIVND, per germline (reference sequence). The CDR3 reads CASRLAGWRLETQYF. The CDR3 coding sequence is TGTGCCAGTAGACTAGCGGGATGGCGGTTGGAGACCCAGTACTTC.

This clonotype has more than one count but fewer than ten. No conserved phenylalanine or tryptophan is present at the end of the CDR3, so a read error is the likely explanation. V and J are TRBV4-1 and TRBJ2-7; D is unclear. The germline V gene encodes CDR1 MGHRA and CDR2 YSYEKL. This CDR3 has 16 amino acids. V shed 0 bases and J shed 7 bases, with 19 bases lying between them. CDR3 loop: CASSQDRLLETREQYL. In DNA, the CDR3 is TGCGCCAGCAGCCAAGATCGACTCTTGGAGACGAGGGAGCAGTACCTC.

This clonotype occurred a few times. The chain combines TRBV4-2 with TRBJ2-5; 15 bases map to TRBD2. CDR1 and CDR2 from the germline V gene are LGHNA and YNFKEQ. Germline trimming cut 5 bases from V and 4 bases from J; bases unmatched to any gene: 8. This CDR3 is 17 amino acids long. The CDR3 sequence is CASSLGTSGRKGETQYF. The CDR3 DNA is TGTGCCAGCAGCTTAGGGACTAGCGGGAGGAAGGGAGAGACCCAGTACTTC.

This clonotype was seen at least ten times. The V gene is TRBV27, the J gene TRBJ2-7; D unclear. The CDR3 spans 13 residues. Trimming cost V 2 bases and J 3 bases, with 8 bases left between them. Per the germline V gene, CDR1 is MNHEY and CDR2 is SMNVEV (reference sequence). Written as DNA, the CDR3 is TGTGCCAGCAGTTTAAATAGTCACTACGAGCAGTACTTC. Translating it yields CASSLNSHYEQYF.

The V and J genes are TRBV5-1 and TRBJ2-1, with TRBD1 matching 8 bases. The CDR3 has 12 residues. Trimming cost V 2 bases and J 16 bases; bases outside gene matches: 8. Germline CDR1 is SGHRS and CDR2 is YFSETQ. The CDR3 DNA reads TGCGCCAGCAGCTTCAATGGACAGGGTCAATTCTTC. Translation: CASSFNGQGQFF.

This clonotype was detected many times. The V call is TRBV27, the J call TRBJ1-1; no clear D. V dropped 6 bases and J dropped 2 bases, with 22 bases sitting between them. The length of the CDR3 is 17 residues. In germline, CDR1 is MNHEY, CDR2 SMNVEV (reference sequence). The CDR3 DNA reads as TGTGCCAGCAGCCGAACAATGGCGGATCAACGTAACACTGAAGCTTTCTTT. Translating it yields CASSRTMADQRNTEAFF.

This clonotype was detected ten times or more. The chain recombines TRBV7-9 with TRBJ2-2; the D is unclear. CDR1 and CDR2 from the germline V gene are SEHNR and FQNEAQ (reference sequence). Trimming removed 6 bases at V and 5 bases at J, with 10 bases between. This CDR3 region has 13 residues. The CDR3 protein is CASRATRTGELFF. Written as DNA, the CDR3 is TGTGCCAGCAGGGCTACCCGAACCGGGGAGCTGTTTTTT.

This clonotype was recorded at least ten times. This chain uses TRBV11-2 with TRBJ1-1, with 9 bases identical to TRBD1. The CDR3 consists of 19 residues. J was trimmed by 1 base and V by 5 bases; bases with no gene match: 17. Germline values: CDR1 SGHAT, CDR2 FQNNGV. CDR3 coding DNA: TGTGCCAGCAGCGTTAATGGGGGTACAGGGGGCCTCGGGAACACTGAAGCTTTCTTT. Its translation is CASSVNGGTGGLGNTEAFF.

This clonotype was observed many times. V and J are TRBV29-1 and TRBJ1-4; the match to TRBD1 covers 9 bases. The CDR3 has 14 residues. J was trimmed by 5 bases and V by 3 bases; bases with no gene match: 4. Germline assignment: CDR1 SQVTM and CDR2 ANQGSEA. CDR3 in amino acids: CSVDAGTGNEKLFF. The CDR3 nucleotides read TGCAGCGTTGATGCCGGGACAGGGAATGAAAAACTGTTTTTT.

This clonotype was recorded many times. The V call is TRBV5-1, the J call TRBJ2-3; possibly TRBD1 for D (5 bases). The CDR3 runs 16 residues. Germline V gene data show CDR1 as SGHRS and CDR2 as YFSETQ. Trimming removed 0 bases from V and 6 bases from J, with 17 bases in between. CDR3 nucleotide sequence: TGCGCCAGCAGCTTGGGGGTCGGCAGGGCGTCGGATACGCAGTATTTT. Translation: CASSLGVGRASDTQYF.

This clonotype occurred many times. This rearrangement joins TRBV7-2 to TRBJ2-7, with a possible D match to TRBD2 (6 bases). The CDR3 contains 14 residues. V shed 1 base and J shed 2 bases, with 9 bases lying between them. The germline V gene encodes CDR1 SGHTA and CDR2 FQGNSA. The CDR3 bases are TGTGCCAGCAGCTTAGAATCGGGGGCCTACGAGCAGTACTTC. Residues: CASSLESGAYEQYF.